The present T cell receptor (beta chain) was sequenced within a study of cytomegalovirus exposure and HLA in healthy donors (dated by TCRdb to the late 2010s). Regarding the research as a whole: An earlier analysis of some 600 of the donors reported approximately 300 Gb of sequence data and roughly 120 million unique TCR beta sequences obtained from around 170 million T cells. Five DR-DQ haplotypes were treated as single units for association and clustering because of strong linkage in the cohort. The study aimed to test whether signatures of past pathogen exposure could be identified by cataloging public T cell receptors. An earlier analysis of about 600 of the donors used high-throughput TCR beta sequencing to judge whether each TCR beta V gene segment behaved as functional or pseudogenic. To study patterns of TCR occurrence, a later analysis re-analyzed previously published TCR beta repertoires from just over 650 donors and added high-resolution HLA genotyping. Roughly 300 gigabases of sequencing data and 70 million to 100 million unique TCR sequences made up an early release that covered approximately 650 HLA-typed donors. Typing coverage differed by locus: A, B, C, DRB1 and DQB1 were typed in about 629-640 donors, DQA1 in 500 to 550, DPA1 in 600 to 610, and DPB1 in 400 to 490. HLA typing included class I and class II loci at four-digit resolution. A later genetic analysis used genome-wide SNP genotypes for about 65% of the roughly 670 donors, treating that subset as a discovery cohort. The study used immunosequencing to profile the T cell repertoires of several hundred subjects and linked those repertoires to cytomegalovirus serostatus. In addition to the first cohort of 500 to 850 subjects, a separate validation cohort of approximately 110 different subjects was used. High-throughput TCR immunosequencing, statistical association of individual TCRs with disease status, and machine learning were combined to predict cytomegalovirus infection status. Of the roughly 400 genotyped donors, approximately 83% fell in the genetic ancestry cluster associated with self-reported Caucasian donors. Among about 390 genotyped donors of the cohort, an average of approximately 240,000 unique TCR beta nucleotide sequences were sequenced per donor, around 20% of them non-productive. In the later analysis, no new phenotypic data were used to find candidate immune exposures; instead, reliance was placed on TCR beta sequences and their occurrence across donors. Donor age, sex, ethnicity and CMV serostatus were compiled alongside the repertoire data. Every repertoire in the discovery cohort had been generated on one and the same sequencing platform.

The library was produced with the immunoSEQ multiplex PCR assay. The multiplex PCR relied on a mix of 60 forward primers for TCR Vbeta segments and 13 reverse primers for TCR Jbeta segments. The CDR3 region of rearranged TCR beta genes was amplified from genomic DNA with a multiplex PCR assay. On the Illumina HiSeq System, the amplified TCR beta libraries were sequenced as 87-base-pair reads. The authors' analysis ran thus. Across the roughly 600 repertoires, a later analysis counted approximately 75 million unique TCR beta chains, 9 million to 14 million of which were shared by at least two donors. A nearest-neighbor algorithm error-corrected the raw reads and collapsed the reads into unique sequences, merging closely related sequences to remove PCR and sequencing errors. Alignment of CDR3 sequences to IMGT reference sequences was used to assign V, D and J gene segments. For a sequence to be retained, a match of at least six nucleotides to both a V gene segment and a J gene segment was required. A rearrangement was called productive if the CDR3 had no stop codons and remained in frame with V and J, and every other rearrangement was called non-productive. CDR3 was defined according to IMGT convention as the region running from the second conserved V-encoded cysteine to the conserved J-encoded phenylalanine. The earlier analysis of about 530 of the donors excluded any sequence lacking an unambiguous match to a single V gene segment. An earlier analysis of almost 600 of the donors classified V segments as functional when productive rearrangements were above 56.7% and as segregating when the standard deviation between donors was above 5%. To diagnose cytomegalovirus status from the catalog of TCR beta chain sequences, a statistical classification framework was built. In a later analysis, V and J genes were assigned by comparing TCR nucleotide sequences against IMGT/GENE-DB human TR gene sequences. In a later analysis, CDR3 sequences and most-parsimonious VDJ recombination scenarios were assigned using the TCRdist pipeline. In a later analysis, every TCR beta chain was defined by the combination of its CDR3 amino acid sequence and its V-gene family, and reads without a unique V-gene family were dropped. A later analysis removed 592 highly shared, low-generation-probability nucleotide sequences to deal with suspected cross-contamination and a sequencing artifact. In a later analysis, a clonal expansion index was calculated for each public chain from normalized within-repertoire ranks of inferred template counts. A later analysis computed generation probabilities with a VDJ recombination model fitted to out-of-frame rearrangements, and checked the results against IGoR. A later analysis scored TCR-TCR, TCR-HLA and TCR-CMV co-occurrence with hypergeometric tests, applying a repertoire-size bias correction to TCR pairs. A later analysis estimated false discovery rates by permuting HLA or CMV assignments 20 times. In a later analysis, co-occurring TCRs were grouped using DBSCAN, with TCRdist sequence similarity added in when clustering inside HLA-allele-positive subsets. Repertoires with fewer than 30,000 or more than 120,000 public chains, plus five repertoires with anomalous nucleotide sharing, were excluded from co-occurrence clustering. The table comes from immuneACCESS by way of TCRdb, which keeps in-frame sequences with V and J called. Part of the clones is missing from these tables; in studies checked, under half for an unresolved V gene and the rest for unknown reasons. V and J calls and clone size are given by that table; D and trimming were obtained from the DNA. The sample table contains about 97,000 clones; only one count was recorded for roughly 80% of them. The ten largest clones add up to roughly 4% of the sample.

Remarks on this clone: Its antigen is still unknown. Base quality data are lacking; no much larger clone is found one base away.

The cohort consisted of 670 or so healthy bone marrow donors. Cohort members were all nominally healthy when sampled, although unrecorded immune exposures were likely present. The donor tested CMV seronegative and was one of the 352 seronegative cohort members. Each donor provided a peripheral blood sample, and peripheral blood mononuclear cells were used for TCR beta sequencing. The Qiagen DNeasy Blood Extraction Kit was used to extract genomic DNA from the blood cell samples. The research as a whole found: Because counts were too low, seventeen rarely observed V segments, including chromosome 9 orphons, were left out of the earlier analysis of a few hundred of the donors. HLA typing was unavailable for some donors at each locus, so association tests used only the typed subset. The only immune exposure information available for the cohort was CMV serostatus. Specific HLA alleles were associated with around 18,000 TCR beta sequences at a false discovery rate of 0.05 in a later analysis. A few of the identified cytomegalovirus-associated TCR beta chains were confirmed in vitro to be specific for cytomegalovirus antigens. Most TCR sequences were seen in very few donors, while some public TCRs were found in many individuals. Assigning TCR associations to individual alleles was difficult when HLA alleles, especially DR and DQ, strongly co-occurred. Compared with equally common non-associated chains, HLA-associated TCR beta chains in a later analysis were more clonally expanded and had lower generation probabilities. A later genetic analysis associated a missense DCLRE1C variant with V-gene and J-gene trimming of TCR beta chains, and an independent cohort replicated the association. According to a later genetic analysis, donors in an Asian-associated ancestry cluster had fewer N-insertions in productive TCRs than the approximately 700-donor mean. Only TCR beta chains were sequenced in this cohort, and the absence of alpha or paired-chain data limited detectable features. The classifier was reported to diagnose cytomegalovirus status with high specificity and sensitivity in both the original and validation cohorts. An earlier analysis of 587 of the donors showed that most TCR beta V segments appeared in productive rearrangements either about 87% or about 30% of the time, which broadly matched IMGT annotations. A further reported finding was that TCR beta sequences accurately predicted the HLA-A and HLA-B alleles for most subjects in the first cohort. Linkage disequilibrium might explain the correlated functional status among segregating V segments, but an unknown experimental factor could not be excluded. Some IMGT-functional V segments, including TRBV6-2 and TRBV6-3, could not be distinguished by the 87-base-pair reads and were therefore excluded. A group of highly shared sequence variants was considered likely to be a technical artifact of the sequencing pipeline. According to the authors, the approach could potentially be generalized to other disease states and immunological phenotypes. In the study, around 150 TCR beta chains were listed as associated with cytomegalovirus. Several of the top co-occurrence clusters appeared to be linked to parvovirus B19, influenza, CMV and Epstein-Barr virus, according to a later analysis. A later analysis found that TCR association rates varied across HLA loci, with DRB1 alleles showing the most associated TCRs and HLA-C alleles the fewest. Presence/absence analyses assumed roughly uniform sequencing depth across donors, an assumption that may not hold. Most CMV-associated TCR beta chains appeared to be HLA-restricted in a later analysis, and the HLA associations seemed to be driven largely by CMV exposure.

V loses 7 bases of germline sequence and J loses 6 bases, and the interval between the two ends is 15 bases. The germline V gene yields MNHNS for CDR1 and SASEGT for CDR2. The CDR3 covers 14 residues, taking in both the cysteine and the phenylalanine. Only the CDR3 portion is preserved as DNA: 42 bases, with reading frame beginning at the first base. Sequenced input: PBMCs. The V and J segments used are TRBV6-1 and TRBJ2-2, with TRBD2 perhaps the D gene, on 6 matching bases. The clonotype was recovered from a man in his forties in good health and CMV-seronegative. The CDR3: CASTAPREAGELFF. DNA sequence: TGTGCCAGCACGGCTCCGAGGGAGGCCGGGGAGCTGTTTTTT.